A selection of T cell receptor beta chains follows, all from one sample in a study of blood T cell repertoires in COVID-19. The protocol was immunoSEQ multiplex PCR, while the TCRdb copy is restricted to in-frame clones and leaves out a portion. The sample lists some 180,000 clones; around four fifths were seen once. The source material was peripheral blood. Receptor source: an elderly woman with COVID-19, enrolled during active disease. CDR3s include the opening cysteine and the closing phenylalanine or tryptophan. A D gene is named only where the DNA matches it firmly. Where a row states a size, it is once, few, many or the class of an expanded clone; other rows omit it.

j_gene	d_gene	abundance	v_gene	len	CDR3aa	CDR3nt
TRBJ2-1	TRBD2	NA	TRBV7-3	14	CASGTSGGHNEQFF	TGTGCCAGCGGAACTAGCGGGGGCCACAATGAGCAGTTCTTC
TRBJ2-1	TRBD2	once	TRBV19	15	CASRLTGTSPHEQFF	TGTGCCAGTAGATTAACCGGGACTAGCCCCCATGAGCAGTTCTTC
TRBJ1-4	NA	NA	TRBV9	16	CASSPTPYATNEKLFF	TGTGCCAGCAGCCCCACGCCCTATGCAACTAATGAAAAACTGTTTTTT
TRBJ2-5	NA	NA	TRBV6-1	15	CASSELRGAQETQYF	TGTGCCAGCAGTGAACTCCGGGGGGCCCAAGAGACCCAGTACTTC
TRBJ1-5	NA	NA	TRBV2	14	CASGGSLSNQPQHF	TGTGCCAGCGGGGGCAGCCTTAGCAATCAGCCCCAGCATTTT
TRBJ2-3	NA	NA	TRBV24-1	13	CATRREPSGTQYF	TGTGCCACCCGTCGGGAACCGTCGGGTACGCAGTATTTT
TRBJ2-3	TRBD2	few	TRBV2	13	CASGTSLADTQYF	TGTGCCAGCGGGACTAGCCTCGCAGATACGCAGTATTTT
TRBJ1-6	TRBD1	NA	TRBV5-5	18	CASSLGRLGTGDRSPLHF	TGTGCCAGCAGCTTGGGGCGCCTTGGGACAGGGGATCGTTCACCCCTCCACTTT
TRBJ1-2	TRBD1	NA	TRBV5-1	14	CASSQGQGEYGYTF	TGCGCCAGCAGCCAAGGACAGGGCGAGTATGGCTACACCTTC
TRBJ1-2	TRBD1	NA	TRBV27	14	CASSYGAGGYGYTF	TGTGCCAGCAGTTACGGAGCAGGGGGCTATGGCTACACCTTC
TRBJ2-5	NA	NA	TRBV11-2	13	CASSLSHQETQYF	TGTGCCAGCAGCCTCTCCCACCAAGAGACCCAGTACTTC
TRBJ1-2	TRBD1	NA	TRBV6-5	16	CASSFFPGQGAGGYTF	TGTGCCAGCAGTTTCTTCCCCGGACAGGGGGCGGGGGGCTACACCTTC
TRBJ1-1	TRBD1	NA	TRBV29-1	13	CSVEGQRNSEAFF	TGCAGCGTTGAGGGACAGAGGAATTCTGAAGCTTTCTTT
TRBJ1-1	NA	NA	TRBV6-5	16	CASSYSPTGSAARAFF	TGTGCCAGCAGTTACTCTCCTACAGGAAGTGCGGCTCGGGCTTTCTTT
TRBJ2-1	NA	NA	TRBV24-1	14	CATSDSPNSGEQFF	TGTGCCACCAGTGATTCCCCGAACAGCGGTGAGCAGTTCTTC
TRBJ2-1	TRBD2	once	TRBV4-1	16	CASSQQTSGFYNEQFF	TGCGCCAGCAGCCAGCAAACTAGCGGGTTTTACAATGAGCAGTTCTTC
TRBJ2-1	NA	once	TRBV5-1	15	CASSLVGGPPNEQFF	TGCGCCAGCAGCTTGGTGGGGGGGCCCCCCAATGAGCAGTTCTTC
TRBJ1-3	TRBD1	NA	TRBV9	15	CASSITGVGGNTIYF	TGTGCCAGCAGCATTACAGGGGTAGGTGGAAACACCATATATTTT
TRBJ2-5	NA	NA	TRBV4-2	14	CASSEQGGRETQYF	TGTGCCAGCAGCGAACAGGGGGGGAGAGAGACCCAGTACTTC
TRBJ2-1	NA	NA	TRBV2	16	CARGVGGFGAYNEQFF	TGTGCCAGAGGGGTCGGGGGATTTGGCGCCTACAATGAGCAGTTCTTC
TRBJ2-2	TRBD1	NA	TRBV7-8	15	CASSPRQGAAGELFF	TGTGCCAGCAGTCCAAGACAGGGGGCCGCCGGGGAGCTGTTTTTT
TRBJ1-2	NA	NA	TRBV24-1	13	CATSDLPGGGYTF	TGTGCCACCAGTGATTTACCCGGGGGTGGCTACACCTTC
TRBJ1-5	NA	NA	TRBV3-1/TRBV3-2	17	CASSQGAGPQTNQPQHF	TGTGCCAGCAGCCAAGGAGCGGGTCCACAGACCAATCAGCCCCAGCATTTT
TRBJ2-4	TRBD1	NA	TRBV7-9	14	CASSLGRQGDIQYF	TGTGCCAGCAGCTTAGGTCGACAGGGCGACATTCAGTACTTC
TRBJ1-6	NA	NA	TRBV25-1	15	CASKQTATADSPLHF	TGTGCCAGCAAACAGACAGCCACGGCGGATTCACCCCTCCACTTT
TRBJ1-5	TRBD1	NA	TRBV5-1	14	CASSSGQGDQPQHF	TGCGCCAGCAGCTCGGGACAGGGAGACCAGCCCCAGCATTTT
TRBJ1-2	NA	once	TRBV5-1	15	CASTPYGGAQGGYTF	TGCGCCAGCACCCCCTACGGCGGAGCCCAAGGTGGCTACACCTTC
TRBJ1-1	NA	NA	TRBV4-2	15	CASSHSAGEDTEAFF	TGTGCCAGCAGCCACTCCGCGGGTGAGGACACTGAAGCTTTCTTT
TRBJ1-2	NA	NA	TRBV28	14	CASSYQGSGYGYTF	TGTGCCAGCAGTTATCAGGGCTCAGGTTATGGCTACACCTTC
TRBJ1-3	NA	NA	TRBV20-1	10	CSARGDTIYF	TGCAGTGCCCGGGGAGACACCATATATTTT
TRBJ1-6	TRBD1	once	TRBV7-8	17	CASSGNRGSSYNSPLHF	TGTGCCAGCAGCGGAAACAGGGGAAGCTCCTATAATTCACCCCTCCACTTT
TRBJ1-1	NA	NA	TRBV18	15	CASSPGGPMNTEAFF	TGTGCCAGCTCACCGGGGGGGCCTATGAACACTGAAGCTTTCTTT
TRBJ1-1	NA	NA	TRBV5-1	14	CASSPGQPNTEAFF	TGCGCCAGCAGCCCTGGACAGCCGAACACTGAAGCTTTCTTT
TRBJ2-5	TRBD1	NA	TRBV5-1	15	CASSGQTGGEETQYF	TGCGCCAGCAGCGGCCAGACAGGGGGCGAAGAGACCCAGTACTTC
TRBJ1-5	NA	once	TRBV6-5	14	CASSPTGGNQPQHF	TGTGCCAGCAGCCCGACCGGAGGGAATCAGCCCCAGCATTTT
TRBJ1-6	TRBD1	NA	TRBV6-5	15	CATQPQGTGNSPLHF	TGTGCCACTCAGCCCCAAGGGACAGGGAATTCACCCCTCCACTTT
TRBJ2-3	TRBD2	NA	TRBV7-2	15	CASSYKRGFSDTQYF	TGTGCCAGCAGTTATAAGCGGGGGTTTTCGGATACGCAGTATTTT
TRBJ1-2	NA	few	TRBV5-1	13	CASSTDTRRGYTF	TGCGCCAGCAGCACGGACACCCGTCGTGGCTACACCTTC
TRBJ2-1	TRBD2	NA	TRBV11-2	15	CASSLGLAEYNEQFF	TGTGCCAGCAGCTTAGGACTAGCAGAGTACAATGAGCAGTTCTTC
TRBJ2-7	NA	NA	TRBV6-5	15	CASSYSSRGSSEQYF	TGTGCCAGCAGTTACTCATCCAGGGGAAGTTCCGAGCAGTACTTC
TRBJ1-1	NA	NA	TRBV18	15	CASSPGGKMNTEAFF	TGTGCCAGCTCACCGGGGGGGAAGATGAACACTGAAGCTTTCTTT
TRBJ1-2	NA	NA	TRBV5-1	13	CASSFDTLYGYTF	TGCGCCAGCAGCTTCGACACTCTCTATGGCTACACCTTC
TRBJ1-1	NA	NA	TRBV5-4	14	CASTTGGGNTEAFF	TGTGCCAGCACCACCGGGGGGGGCAACACTGAAGCTTTCTTT